What follows are 9 T cell receptor beta chains derived from one specimen sequenced in a study of T-cell memory formation after mild COVID-19. TCRdb recomputed calls from the 5' RACE reads with MiXCR, one row per CDR3 protein. The sample contains 390,000 or so distinct CDR3 sequences, roughly 15% of which appear only once. The sample taken for sequencing was PBMCs or a T cell subset sorted from them (not recorded which). These receptors were obtained from a man younger than 35 who had mild COVID-19 (a few samples of this study predate the infection). Cell type and time point are not known.

This clonotype has a count of ten or more. The chain carries TRBV7-2 and TRBJ1-5; D call uncertain. The CDR3 spans 15 residues. Germline V gene lookup returns CDR1 SGHTA and CDR2 FQGNSA. Between the trimmed V and J ends, which lost 1 base and 2 bases, there was a span of 9 bases. This CDR3 reads CASSLVGGGNQPQHF. For the CDR3, the DNA is TGTGCCAGCAGCTTAGTCGGCGGGGGCAATCAGCCCCAGCATTTT.

This clonotype was observed a handful of times. This CDR3 reads CASSDPRGDSHEQYF. For the CDR3, the DNA is TGTGCCAGCAGTGATCCCCGGGGCGATTCCCACGAGCAGTACTTC. The chain links TRBV2 to TRBJ2-7; D may correspond to TRBD1 or TRBD2 (5 bases each). V was trimmed by 3 bases and J by 5 bases, leaving 17 bases between them. The CDR3 contains 15 residues. From germline, CDR1 is SNHLY and CDR2 FYNNEI.

The J gene is TRBJ1-2, the V gene TRBV5-6, with D maybe TRBD1 (5 bases). CDR3 size: 13 residues. Germline assignment: CDR1 SGHDT and CDR2 YYEEEE. Deletions cut 3 bases from V and 8 bases from J, with 14 bases between. CDR3: CASSYLWGEGYTF. CDR3 nucleotide sequence: TGTGCCAGCAGCTATCTCTGGGGCGAGGGCTACACCTTC.

The chain uses TRBV18 and TRBJ1-1; no firm D call. V dropped 3 bases and J dropped 1 base, with 12 bases sitting between them. CDR3 length: 15 residues. In germline, CDR1 is KGHSH, CDR2 LQKENI. The CDR3 reads CASSPPGVRNTEAFF. The CDR3 nucleotides are TGTGCCAGCTCACCCCCCGGGGTAAGGAACACTGAAGCTTTCTTT.

This clonotype was counted a few times. The rearrangement links TRBV6-2 or TRBV6-3 to TRBJ2-4, with TRBD2 as a possible D gene (6 bases). The CDR3 runs to 17 residues. V was cut by 2 bases and J by 1 base, with 15 bases left in between. Germline lookup yields CDR1 MNHEY and CDR2 SVGEGT. Here the CDR3 DNA reads TGTGCCAGCAGTTACGGGACTGTGGGTTTGGCCAAAAACATTCAGTACTTC. Translating gives CASSYGTVGLAKNIQYF.

V and J are TRBV5-6 and TRBJ2-5; 15 nucleotides line up with TRBD2. The CDR3 extends over 16 amino acids. J was trimmed by 4 bases and V by 4 bases; bases with no gene match: 5. CDR1 is SGHDT and CDR2 is YYEEEE in the germline V gene. Here the CDR3 DNA reads TGTGCCAGCAGCCTAGGACTAGCGGGGGGGGCAGAGACCCAGTACTTC. Translated: CASSLGLAGGAETQYF.

Ten or more counts support this clonotype. This CDR3 reads CASSQEILADTQYF. The CDR3 nucleotides are TGTGCCAGCAGCCAAGAAATACTGGCAGATACGCAGTATTTT. The chain is built from TRBV3-1 and TRBJ2-3, with D uncertain. Trimming removed 0 bases from V and 4 bases from J, with 8 bases in between. The germline V gene encodes CDR1 LGHDT and CDR2 YNNKEL (reference sequence). There are 14 residues in the CDR3.

V and J are TRBV20-1 and TRBJ2-1; D not certain. The CDR3 consists of 15 residues. V lost 2 bases and J 0 bases, leaving 11 bases between the germline ends. Germline CDR1 and CDR2: DFQATT and SNEGSKA (reference sequence). The CDR3 region has the DNA TGCAGTGCTAGAATTCTCGCTGCCTCCTACAATGAGCAGTTCTTC. It specifies CSARILAASYNEQFF.

This clonotype was recorded at least ten times. The CDR3 reads CASSYGQAFQETQYF. The CDR3 DNA is TGCGCCAGCAGTTACGGACAGGCGTTCCAAGAGACCCAGTACTTC. The chain has TRBV23-1 and TRBJ2-5, with TRBD1 matching over 7 bases. TRBV23-1 is designated an ORF whose function remains uncertain. V shed 5 bases and J 1 base; nucleotides not matched to a gene: 7. This CDR3 spans 15 amino acids.